The present T cell receptor (beta chain) was sequenced within a study of blood T cell repertoires in COVID-19. Looking at the study overall: Specimens from acute and convalescent COVID-19 originated in the United States, Italy and Spain. PBMCs, B-cell-depleted T cells, or T cells provided the cDNA or gDNA that made up the material.

Source study methods: Amplification of reference gene primers provided the estimated nucleated cell counts. Libraries were prepared by immunoSEQ multiplex PCR; TCRdb keeps only in-frame clonotypes and omits some of them. The V and J calls and the clone size are those of that table, but D and trimming were determined from the DNA. Of 85,000 to 100,000 clones listed, about 90% were seen once; the top ten hold around 2%. A Seattle source enrolled patients during active infection and followed them longitudinally. Germline loops: CDR1 SGHRS, CDR2 YFSETQ. With V trimmed by 2 bases and J by 5 bases, 3 bases remained unmatched. The CDR3 is 15 amino acids.

This rearrangement joins TRBV5-1 to TRBJ1-6; 8 bases match TRBD1. This receptor was taken from a man aged 50-59 years with COVID-19, enrolled during active disease. The sequencing sample was made of peripheral blood. This CDR3 is CASSFLQGDNSPLHF. CDR3 in DNA: TGCGCCAGCAGCTTTCTACAGGGGGATAATTCACCCCTCCACTTT.